This TCR beta chain comes out of a study of T cell changes during pregnancy in multiple sclerosis. Germline CDR1 reads KGHSH; CDR2 reads LQKENI. This CDR3 region has 12 residues. V lost 5 bases and J lost 8, with 12 bases in between. This clone appeared a few times. Measured with immunoSEQ multiplex PCR; TCRdb has only the in-frame clones, and not every one. Among roughly 97,000 clones listed, just over 90% were seen once. The chain joins TRBV18 to TRBJ1-2; TRBD1 is a possible D gene (6 bases). Source: peripheral blood, taken in the second trimester of pregnancy. This clonotype was obtained from a female donor in good health, enrolled as a control in a pregnancy study. The CDR3, as DNA: TGTGCCAGCTCAGGGAACAGGGACGGCTACACCTTC. The encoded protein is CASSGNRDGYTF.